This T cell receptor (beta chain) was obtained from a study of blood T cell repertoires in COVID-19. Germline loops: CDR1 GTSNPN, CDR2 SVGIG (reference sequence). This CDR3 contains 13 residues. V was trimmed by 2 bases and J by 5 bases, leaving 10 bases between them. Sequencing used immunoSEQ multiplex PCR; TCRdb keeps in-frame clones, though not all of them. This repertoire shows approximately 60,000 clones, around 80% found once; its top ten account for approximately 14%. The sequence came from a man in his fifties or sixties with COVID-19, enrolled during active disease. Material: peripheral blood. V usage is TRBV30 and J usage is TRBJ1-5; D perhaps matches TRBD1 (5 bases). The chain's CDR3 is CAWSSGIDQPQHF. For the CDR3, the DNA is TGTGCCTGGAGTTCAGGGATCGATCAGCCCCAGCATTTT. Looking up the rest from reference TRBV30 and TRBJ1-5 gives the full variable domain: SQTIHQWPATLVQPVGSPLSLECTVEGTSNPNLYWYRQAAGRGLQLLFYSVGIGQISSEVPQNLSASRPQDRQFILSSKKLLLSDSGFYLCAWSSGIDQPQHFGDGTRLSIL.